The rows below give T cell receptor beta chains drawn from one sample of a study of early T cells in non-severe SARS-CoV-2 infection. TCRdb re-derived calls from the 5' RACE reads in MiXCR, one entry per CDR3 protein. Altogether about 54,000 distinct CDR3 sequences are present, under 8% being singletons, with the ten largest covering about 5.8%. Specimen: whole blood, collected at baseline. The origin of the receptors is an adult who was a healthcare worker with PCR-confirmed SARS-CoV-2 infection or an uninfected control (not recorded which). The CDR3 runs from the conserved cysteine through the conserved F or W. The D gene is left open where the match is weak. Not all rows give a size; the values are once, few, many and, for expanded clones, a class.

V	size	D	J	CDR3	DNA
TRBV6-5	.	TRBD1	TRBJ1-2	CASSSVAQGAYGYTF	TGTGCCAGCAGTTCCGTGGCACAGGGGGCCTATGGCTACACCTTC
TRBV27	few	.	TRBJ2-7	CASSFQGFKIYEQYF	TGTGCCAGCAGTTTCCAGGGGTTTAAGATCTACGAGCAGTACTTC
TRBV11-3	.	TRBD2	TRBJ2-1	CASSPQRGGGDEQFF	TGTGCCAGCAGCCCCCAGCGGGGGGGAGGCGATGAGCAGTTCTTC
TRBV5-4	few	.	TRBJ2-5	CASSLGLGGPFETQYF	TGTGCCAGCAGCTTGGGATTGGGGGGGCCTTTTGAGACCCAGTACTTC
TRBV6-2/TRBV6-3	.	TRBD2	TRBJ2-3	CASSYNSWGLTSRVTDTQYF	TGTGCCAGCAGTTACAACTCCTGGGGATTGACTAGCAGGGTCACAGATACGCAGTATTTT
TRBV20-1	.	.	TRBJ2-7	CSARNEFSEQYF	TGCAGTGCTAGGAACGAGTTTAGCGAGCAGTACTTC
TRBV11-2	.	TRBD1	TRBJ1-1	CASSPAGTGGTEAFF	TGTGCCAGCAGCCCAGCCGGGACAGGGGGCACTGAAGCTTTCTTT
TRBV14	many	.	TRBJ2-1	CASSHSSAAYNEQFF	TGTGCCAGCAGCCATTCTAGCGCTGCCTACAATGAGCAGTTCTTC
TRBV7-2	many	.	TRBJ2-2	CASSALNAGELFF	TGTGCCAGCAGTGCCCTTAACGCTGGGGAGCTGTTTTTT
TRBV28	.	TRBD1	TRBJ2-1	CAGRGGRGPYNEQFF	TGTGCCGGCCGAGGGGGCCGAGGGCCCTACAATGAGCAGTTCTTC
TRBV7-6	many	.	TRBJ2-3	CASSFPPTITDTQYF	TGTGCCAGCAGCTTTCCCCCCACTATCACAGATACGCAGTATTTT
TRBV9	few	TRBD2	TRBJ2-1	CASSVLSGTYNEQFF	TGTGCCAGCAGCGTACTGAGCGGGACCTACAATGAGCAGTTCTTC
TRBV7-2	many	.	TRBJ2-1	CASSPGPSSYNEQFF	TGTGCCAGCAGCCCGGGACCGAGCTCCTACAATGAGCAGTTCTTC
TRBV18	.	TRBD1	TRBJ1-4	CASSPGTGDEKLFF	TGTGCCAGCTCACCCGGGACAGGGGATGAAAAACTGTTTTTT
TRBV6-2/TRBV6-3	few	.	TRBJ2-1	CASSSQDKGEQFF	TGTGCCAGCAGTTCCCAAGATAAGGGTGAGCAGTTCTTC
TRBV20-1	many	.	TRBJ1-2	CSAAYGGNYGYTF	TGCAGTGCTGCGTATGGGGGGAACTATGGCTACACCTTC
TRBV18	many	.	TRBJ1-2	CASSGNPSNYGYTF	TGTGCCAGCTCAGGGAATCCATCTAACTATGGCTACACCTTC
TRBV24-1	many	.	TRBJ1-2	CATSEGPTYGYTF	TGTGCCACCAGTGAGGGACCGACTTACGGCTACACCTTC
TRBV2	many	.	TRBJ1-5	CASGVRYTYSNQPQHF	TGTGCCAGCGGGGTCCGCTACACATATAGCAATCAGCCCCAGCATTTT
TRBV7-9	.	.	TRBJ2-5	CASSLALWSETQYF	TGTGCCAGCAGCTTAGCGTTATGGTCGGAGACCCAGTACTTC
TRBV6-5	many	.	TRBJ1-1	CATLGQYTEAFF	TGTGCCACCCTAGGACAGTACACTGAAGCTTTCTTT
TRBV7-9	many	.	TRBJ2-2	CASSLERGLREELFF	TGTGCCAGCAGCTTAGAAAGAGGTCTCAGGGAGGAGCTGTTTTTT
TRBV7-2	many	.	TRBJ2-2	CASNTVGNTGELFF	TGTGCCAGCAACACAGTGGGGAACACCGGGGAGCTGTTTTTT
TRBV6-1	.	.	TRBJ1-4	CASNKDALNEKLFF	TGTGCCAGCAATAAGGACGCTCTTAATGAAAAACTGTTTTTT
TRBV29-1	many	.	TRBJ1-3	CSVVLFSGNTIYF	TGCAGCGTTGTTTTATTTTCTGGAAACACCATATATTTT
TRBV29-1	many	.	TRBJ2-7	CSVGGGVYEQYF	TGCAGCGTTGGAGGGGGAGTCTACGAGCAGTACTTC
TRBV9	.	.	TRBJ1-4	CASSSLSETTGKLFF	TGTGCCAGCAGCTCACTTAGTGAGACAACCGGAAAACTGTTTTTT
TRBV6-6	many	TRBD2	TRBJ2-3	CASSYSGLSTDTQYF	TGTGCCAGCAGTTATAGCGGGCTAAGCACAGATACGCAGTATTTT
TRBV14	many	.	TRBJ1-2	CASSRHSATSLDGYTF	TGTGCCAGCAGCCGGCACTCTGCCACCTCACTGGATGGCTACACCTTC
TRBV6-1	many	TRBD2	TRBJ2-3	CASRRAGGTDTQYF	TGTGCCAGCAGGAGGGCGGGGGGGACAGATACGCAGTATTTT
TRBV29-1	few	TRBD1	TRBJ2-7	CSAGQGVTEQYF	TGCAGCGCCGGACAGGGGGTAACCGAGCAGTACTTC